The 32 T cell receptor beta chains reported below all come from one sample, sequenced in a study of CD8 T cells in Susac syndrome. About 0.5 to 1 ug RNA was reverse transcribed with random hexamers. TCRdb passed the immunoSEQ multiplex PCR reads through MiXCR, listing each CDR3 protein once. Among about 83,000 distinct CDR3 sequences listed, approximately 96% were seen once. Sequencing was carried out using CD8+ T cells from PBMCs. The receptors were sampled from a human donor with Susac syndrome.

The V and J genes are TRBV9 and TRBJ2-1, with D possibly TRBD2 on 5 matching bases. V was clipped by 4 bases and J by 2 bases, with 19 bases between them. This CDR3 has 17 amino acids. Germline V gene sequence: CDR1 SGDLS, CDR2 YYNGEE. CDR3 amino acids: CASSPSGQSGPYNEQFF. The DNA of the CDR3 is TGTGCCAGCAGCCCCAGTGGGCAGAGCGGACCCTACAATGAGCAGTTCTTC.

V and J are TRBV7-9 and TRBJ2-3; D is uncertain. This CDR3 has 15 residues. The V end was cut by 3 bases, the J end by 0 bases, with 10 bases between. CDR1 and CDR2 from the germline V gene are SEHNR and FQNEAQ (reference sequence). The CDR3 sequence is CASSFPTSSTDTQYF. The CDR3 nucleotides are TGTGCCAGCAGCTTTCCGACATCTAGCACAGATACGCAGTATTTT.

This sequence joins TRBV20-1 and TRBJ1-5; no clear D. CDR1 and CDR2 from the germline V gene are DFQATT and SNEGSKA (reference sequence). The CDR3 extends over 13 amino acids. V lost 5 bases and J lost 5, with 13 bases in between. In DNA form, the CDR3 reads TGCAGTGCTCGTAACAATTGGTATCAGCCCCAGCATTTT. Its protein is CSARNNWYQPQHF.

This clonotype was detected only once. The chain joins TRBV27 to TRBJ1-1; D not resolved. The CDR3 spans 14 residues. Germline V gives CDR1 MNHEY, CDR2 SMNVEV (reference sequence). V was cut by 0 bases and J by 5 bases, with 10 bases left in between. The CDR3 reads CASSLSKGRTEAFF. DNA of the CDR3: TGTGCCAGCAGTTTATCGAAGGGTAGGACTGAAGCTTTCTTT.

The chain couples TRBV6-5 to TRBJ1-1, with 9 bases identical to TRBD1. The CDR3 contains 14 residues. The V and J ends lost 7 bases and 6 bases, in that order; junction bases with no gene match: 9. CDR1 and CDR2 (germline): MNHEY, SVGAGI. This CDR3 reads CASMLTGTGSEAFF. The CDR3 coding sequence is TGTGCCAGCATGTTAACCGGGACAGGGTCTGAAGCTTTCTTT.

DNA for the CDR3: TGCAGTGCTAGAGATCATCAGGGTAACCACGAGCAGTACTTC. This sequence encodes CSARDHQGNHEQYF. This chain uses TRBV20-1 with TRBJ2-7; D possibly corresponds to TRBD1 (5 bases). Germline CDR1 reads DFQATT; CDR2 reads SNEGSKA (reference sequence). There are 14 residues in the CDR3. The V and J ends lost 0 bases and 5 bases respectively, with 14 bases between them.

This clonotype appeared once. The J gene is TRBJ1-5, the V gene TRBV27; D perhaps matches TRBD1 (5 bases). This CDR3 spans 14 amino acids. The germline V and J ends were trimmed by 1 base and 6 bases, with 10 bases remaining between them. The V gene's germline CDR1 is MNHEY and CDR2 SMNVEV (reference sequence). CDR3 region: CASSLLGRAQPQHF. Written as DNA, the CDR3 is TGTGCCAGCAGTTTATTGGGCAGGGCTCAGCCCCAGCATTTT.

The J gene is TRBJ2-6, the V gene TRBV10-2; D might be TRBD1 (5 bases). The CDR3 consists of 17 residues. Germline values: CDR1 WSHSY, CDR2 SAAADI. Trimming removed 4 bases from V and 1 base from J, with 14 bases in between. DNA of the CDR3: TGCGCCAGCAGTGTGGCCACAGGAAATTCTGGGGCCAACGTCCTGACTTTC. It yields the protein CASSVATGNSGANVLTF.

The chain carries TRBV21-1 and TRBJ1-5. TRBV21-1 is reported as a pseudogene. The CDR3 extends over 16 amino acids. CDR3 in DNA: TGTGCCAGCAGCAAAAAGGCCCTTCAGAGCAATCAGCCCCAGCATTTT. Translated: CASSKKALQSNQPQHF.

The rearrangement links TRBV3-1 to TRBJ2-1, with D hard to call. With 0 bases removed from V and 4 bases from J, the gap between germline ends came to 10 bases. Germline-derived CDR1 and CDR2 are LGHDT and YNNKEL (reference sequence). This CDR3 has 15 residues. Written as DNA, the CDR3 is TGTGCCAGCAGCCAAGATCTTTCCGGGTACAATGAGCAGTTCTTC. Amino acid sequence: CASSQDLSGYNEQFF.

The V gene is TRBV28, the J gene TRBJ1-5; D not certain. Germline V gene sequence: CDR1 MDHEN, CDR2 SYDVKM. Between the trimmed V and J ends, which lost 9 bases and 6 bases, there was a span of 18 bases. The CDR3 runs 14 residues. The CDR3 DNA reads TGTGCCAGTACCCCAACGATGGGCGGTCAGCCCCAGCATTTT. This codes for CASTPTMGGQPQHF.

This chain connects TRBV4-3 to TRBJ2-2; D remains ambiguous. This CDR3 has 19 amino acids. Germline CDR1 and CDR2: LGHNA and YSLEER. Trimming left V 0 bases short and J 0 bases short, with 17 bases between. The CDR3 here is CASSQDWFFRFSNTGELFF. CDR3 nucleotides: TGCGCCAGCAGCCAAGATTGGTTTTTCAGGTTTTCGAACACCGGGGAGCTGTTTTTT.

The chain links TRBV29-1 to TRBJ2-7; D is perhaps TRBD2 (5 bases). CDR1 is SQVTM, CDR2 ANQGSEA, per germline. The CDR3 consists of 13 residues. V was shortened by 4 bases and J by 5 bases, with 15 bases between the two germline ends. The CDR3: CSVVVGSGNEQYV. CDR3 nucleotide sequence: TGCAGCGTTGTGGTAGGATCCGGGAACGAGCAGTACGTC.

The CDR3 region is CASSFTGANQPQHF. CDR3 bases: TGTGCCAGCAGTTTCACAGGGGCAAATCAGCCCCAGCATTTT. The chain joins TRBV6-5 to TRBJ1-5; 7 bases align to TRBD1. This CDR3 is built from 14 residues. The ends lost 4 bases at V and 4 bases at J; junction bases unmatched: 4. Germline CDR1 is MNHEY and CDR2 is SVGAGI.

The chain employs TRBV5-6 and TRBJ2-7; TRBD1 agrees at 9 bases. The CDR3 is 14 residues long. Germline CDR1 SGHDT, CDR2 YYEEEE. V shed 4 bases, J shed 2 bases, and the junction held 4 bases outside the gene matches. The CDR3, as DNA: TGTGCCAGCAGCCCAGGGGACAGGGCCTACGAGCAGTACTTC. This gives the protein CASSPGDRAYEQYF. The variable domain in full, with the rest retrieved from reference TRBV5-6 and TRBJ2-7, is DAGVTQSPTHLIKTRGQQVTLRCSPKSGHDTVSWYQQALGQGPQFIFQYYEEEERQRGNFPDRFSGHQFPNYSSELNVNALLLGDSALYLCASSPGDRAYEQYFGPGTRLTVT.

The V and J genes are TRBV5-4 and TRBJ2-1; 9 nucleotides agree with TRBD1. Trimming cost V 4 bases and J 9 bases; bases outside gene matches: 8. Germline assignment: CDR1 SGHNT and CDR2 YYREEE (reference sequence). There are 14 residues in the CDR3. The CDR3 region has the DNA TGTGCCAGCAGCGGGCTACAGGGGGCGAGTGAGCAGTTCTTC. Translation: CASSGLQGASEQFF.

The rearrangement joins TRBV29-1 to TRBJ2-3, with D perhaps matching TRBD2 (5 bases). The germline gives CDR1 SQVTM, CDR2 ANQGSEA. The CDR3 is 14 amino acids. Trimming took off 0 bases at V and 6 bases at J, with 13 bases between the two ends. The CDR3 is CSVEEAGPGDTQYF. For the CDR3, the DNA is TGCAGCGTTGAAGAGGCGGGTCCGGGGGATACGCAGTATTTT.

This clonotype was seen only once. The chain is built from TRBV5-1 and TRBJ2-7; D perhaps matches TRBD2 (6 bases). The germline gives CDR1 SGHRS, CDR2 YFSETQ. V was pared by 2 bases and J by 0 bases, with 12 bases between. The CDR3 is 15 amino acids. This CDR3 reads CASSLTPEGSYEQYF. CDR3 coding DNA: TGCGCCAGCAGCTTAACACCGGAGGGCTCCTACGAGCAGTACTTC.

The CDR3 region has the DNA TGCAGTGGGGGTACCATCCCTGAAGCTTTCTTT. Its protein product is CSGGTIPEAFF. The chain recombines TRBV20-1 with TRBJ1-1; D gene unclear. From germline, CDR1 is DFQATT and CDR2 SNEGSKA (reference sequence). The CDR3 extends over 11 amino acids. The V end lost 7 bases, the J end lost 6 bases, and 12 bases lay between the germline ends.

The rearrangement links TRBV4-3 to TRBJ2-7; 9 bases match TRBD2. J gave up 7 bases and V 0 bases, and 7 bases lay outside the gene matches. Germline V gene data show CDR1 as LGHNA and CDR2 as YSLEER. The CDR3 is 15 amino acids. CDR3 nucleotide sequence: TGCGCCAGCAGCCAAGATAGCCTAGCGGGGAGGGAGCAGTACTTC. This gives the protein CASSQDSLAGREQYF.

J is TRBJ2-2 and V is TRBV20-1; D is undetermined. Looked up from germline, CDR1 is DFQATT and CDR2 is SNEGSKA (reference sequence). The V end lost 4 bases, the J end lost 5 bases, and 11 bases lay between the germline ends. The CDR3 totals 13 residues. CDR3 DNA sequence: TGCAGTGCTACCGAAACACGGACCGGGGAGCTGTTTTTT. Translated, it gives CSATETRTGELFF.

This chain's CDR3 is CASSLNTNEQFF. The CDR3 DNA reads as TGTGCCAGCAGTTTGAACACCAATGAGCAGTTCTTC. V is TRBV28 and J is TRBJ2-1; no clear D. Per the germline V gene, CDR1 is MDHEN and CDR2 is SYDVKM. The CDR3 extends over 12 amino acids. Trimming shortened V by 3 bases and J by 6 bases, and 6 bases separated the two germline ends.

The chain joins TRBV7-3 to TRBJ2-1, with D hard to call. Trimming left V 5 bases short and J 2 bases short, with 13 bases between. CDR3 length: 15 amino acids. The germline V gene has CDR1 SGHTA and CDR2 FQGTGA. The CDR3 loop is CASSRAAYPYNEQFF. CDR3 in DNA: TGTGCCAGCAGCCGAGCTGCATATCCCTACAATGAGCAGTTCTTC.

This chain joins TRBV30 and TRBJ2-7; 11 nucleotides line up with TRBD2. Germline lookup yields CDR1 GTSNPN and CDR2 SVGIG (reference sequence). The CDR3 runs to 14 residues. V shed 4 bases and J 1 base; nucleotides not matched to a gene: 3. CDR3 nucleotides: TGTGCCTGGACCGGGACTAGCGGTTCCTACGAGCAGTACTTC. The encoded protein is CAWTGTSGSYEQYF. The entire variable domain, with the rest obtained from reference TRBV30 and TRBJ2-7, is as follows: SQTIHQWPATLVQPVGSPLSLECTVEGTSNPNLYWYRQAAGRGLQLLFYSVGIGQISSEVPQNLSASRPQDRQFILSSKKLLLSDSGFYLCAWTGTSGSYEQYFGPGTRLTVT.

This chain connects TRBV28 to TRBJ2-1; 11 positions match TRBD2. The CDR3 totals 16 residues. V was pared by 3 bases and J by 7 bases, with 8 bases of the junction left unmatched. The germline V gene has CDR1 MDHEN and CDR2 SYDVKM. The CDR3 loop is CASSLILAGVNNEQFF. The CDR3, as DNA: TGTGCCAGCAGTTTGATACTAGCGGGAGTGAATAATGAGCAGTTCTTC.

The chain links TRBV20-1 to TRBJ2-7; TRBD2 matches 13 bases. Germline V gene sequence: CDR1 DFQATT, CDR2 SNEGSKA (reference sequence). This CDR3 is 15 amino acids long. CDR3: CSAGTSGVSSYEQYF. CDR3 DNA: TGCAGCGCCGGGACTAGCGGGGTGAGCTCCTACGAGCAGTACTTC.

This clonotype was picked up a small number of times. The chain combines TRBV4-2 with TRBJ2-7; D is unresolved. Per germline, CDR1 LGHNA and CDR2 YNFKEQ. Trimming pared 0 bases from V and 2 bases from J, leaving 17 bases between. CDR3 size: 17 residues. CDR3 region: CASSQDTGFPEPYEQYF. The CDR3 DNA follows: TGTGCCAGCAGCCAAGACACCGGGTTTCCAGAACCCTACGAGCAGTACTTC.

The chain couples TRBV7-2 to TRBJ2-7, with D maybe TRBD2 (6 bases). The CDR3 totals 11 residues. V was trimmed by 6 bases and J by 4 bases, leaving 7 bases between them. Germline assignment: CDR1 SGHTA and CDR2 FQGNSA. This chain's CDR3 is CASRSGYEQYF. The CDR3 nucleotides read TGTGCCAGCAGAAGCGGGTACGAGCAGTACTTC.

The gene calls are TRBV7-8 and TRBJ2-1; TRBD2 aligns across 8 bases. The CDR3 loop spans 14 amino acids. CDR1 is SGHVS, CDR2 FQNEAQ, per germline. With 6 bases clipped from V and 3 bases from J, the junction kept 4 bases outside the gene matches. CDR3 nucleotide sequence: TGTGCCAGCAGTGGACTAGCAGACTACAATGAGCAGTTCTTC. Residues: CASSGLADYNEQFF.

V gene TRBV2 combines with J gene TRBJ2-7; no firm D call. Looked up from germline, CDR1 is SNHLY and CDR2 is FYNNEI. Trimming stripped 0 bases from V and 4 bases from J, with 7 bases between. The CDR3 loop spans 13 amino acids. The CDR3 bases are TGTGCCAGCAGTGAAGCGCTCGGGTACGAGCAGTACGTC. Translating gives CASSEALGYEQYV.

The gene calls are TRBV12-5 and TRBJ2-1; a weak D match, TRBD2 (5 bases). CDR1 is LGHNT, CDR2 FRNRAP, per germline. The CDR3 is 13 amino acids. Trimming removed 7 bases from V and 8 bases from J, with 15 bases in between. In nucleotides, the CDR3 is TGTGCTAGTGCCACTAGTCCCGGGGATGAGCAGTTCTTC. It encodes CASATSPGDEQFF. The full variable domain, its missing parts supplied by reference TRBV12-5 and TRBJ2-1, is DARVTQTPRHKVTEMGQEVTMRCQPILGHNTVFWYRQTMMQGLELLAYFRNRAPLDDSGMPKDRFSAEMPDATLATLKIQPSEPRDSAVYFCASATSPGDEQFFGPGTRLTVL.

The chain employs TRBV9 and TRBJ2-1; D is possibly TRBD2 (5 bases). The CDR3 has 15 residues. Trimming cost V 0 bases and J 0 bases, with 7 bases left between them. Looked up from germline, CDR1 is SGDLS and CDR2 is YYNGEE. As DNA, the CDR3 is TGTGCCAGCAGCGTAGGGGGAGACTCCTACAATGAGCAGTTCTTC. Translating gives CASSVGGDSYNEQFF.